This T cell receptor (beta chain) comes out of a study of vaccination and CD4 T cells after COVID-19 (dated by TCRdb to 2022 to 2024). Context from the whole study: The convalescent cohort included six males and four females, with two Hispanic individuals, seven Caucasians, two Asians and one multiracial person. The cultures were stimulated with overlapping spike peptide pools from SARS-CoV-2 and from the common cold coronaviruses HCoV-NL63, HCoV-OC43 and HCoV-229E. Participants received two doses of either the Pfizer-BioNTech BNT162b2 vaccine (n=8) or the Moderna mRNA-1273 vaccine (n=2). Post-COVID blood samples from convalescent patients were collected a median of roughly 100 days after diagnosis, with a range of 35 to 161 days. Memory CD4+ T cell crossreactivity between SARS-CoV-2 and common cold coronavirus spike proteins was assessed at the TCR clonotype level in an earlier paper using these donors. Control cultures used a CEFX viral epitope pool as positive control, an HIV-1 Nef peptide pool as negative control, or no peptide. In roughly 11 COVID-19 convalescent patients and a handful of infection-naive healthy vaccine recipients, the spike-specific CD4+ TCR repertoire before mRNA vaccination was compared with the repertoire after mRNA vaccination. Post-vaccine blood samples were taken a median of 72 days after the second vaccine dose, with a range of roughly 13 to 250 days. Study-wide conclusions, independent of this receptor: The median number of SARS-CoV-2-reactive clonotypes rose from under 25 after infection to some 37 after vaccination, but the change was not significant. The study included relatively few convalescent patients and did not analyze early timepoints after natural infection. Nearly all vaccine-specific clones in convalescent patients (304 of 307) were mono-reactive for SARS-CoV-2 spike rather than cross-reactive with common cold coronaviruses. In convalescent patients, a median approximately 90% of post-vaccine SARS-CoV-2-reactive clones were detected only after vaccination, suggesting vaccine-specific priming.

Libraries were built with PCR. DNA from cultured CD4+ T cells was subjected to TCR sequencing with the Oncomine TCR Beta short-read assay at the Johns Hopkins FTIC core. The QIAamp micro DNA kit was used to extract genomic DNA from the cultured CD4+ T cells. Oncomine TCR Beta libraries made from cultured CD4+ T cells were pooled using unique dual indexes and sequenced on an Illumina iSeq 100. On the authors' methods: Non-productive sequences were removed, and CDR3s that did not start with C, did not end with F or W, or were shorter than 7 amino acids were discarded. The MANAFEST web application was used to identify antigen-specific clonotypes by comparing peptide-stimulated wells against reference wells and other culture wells. To be called positive, a clone needed an FDR below 0.05, an odds ratio above 5, and a productive frequency above 0.1% in at least two of three replicate wells. A clonotype was classed as cross-reactive if the clonotype showed significant expansion both in SARS-CoV-2 spike wells and in at least one common cold coronavirus spike condition. CDR3 homology was assessed with Levenshtein distances (stringdist) and unrooted phylogenetic trees (ape) in R version 3.6.1. The public reads were quality trimmed at Q25 with fastp and then assembled into clones with MiXCR by TCRdb, keeping productive beta chains. Each entry merges the rows of one CDR3 protein and shows their most common DNA and genes. For this entry, the V and J calls and clone size follow TCRdb and not the study's own pipeline. The sample table holds around 7,000 distinct CDR3 sequences, of which roughly 31% were seen once. The ten most abundant clones make up approximately 10% of the sample.

Per the germline V gene (reference sequence), DFQATT is the CDR1 and SNEGSKA is the CDR2. V and J are truncated by 2 bases and 0 bases respectively, leaving an intervening sequence of 18 bases. Spanning cysteine to phenylalanine, the CDR3 consists of 17 amino acids. Of all the DNA, just the CDR3 is kept, 51 bases in frame from base 1. A remark on this clonotype: Its antigen remains undetermined. Base qualities are not at hand, and no much larger clone is one base apart.

According to the study, the label for this sample's treatment or condition signals: roughly ten-day PBMC culture with coronavirus spike peptide pools or control peptides (ViraFEST assay). CD4+ T cells from unexposed donors were collected before the COVID-19 pandemic (2011-2018). To expand antigen-specific T cells with peptide pools and then pick out the expanded clonotypes through TCR sequencing, the study relied on the ViraFEST assay. Each well held approximately 2 million PBMCs cultured in IMDM containing approximately 5% human AB serum and around 10 IU/ml IL-2, with around 9.2 ug/ml peptide pools added. Half of the culture medium was replaced with fresh IL-2-containing medium on days 3 and 7. CD4+ T cells were isolated after less than twelve days of culture through negative selection using the EasySep CD4+ T cell isolation kit. As far as cell numbers permitted, CD4+ T cells from unexposed donors were tested for reactivity against SARS-CoV-2 S and N as well as four spike pools from common cold coronaviruses. PBMCs were separated from whole blood using Ficoll-Paque Plus gradient centrifugation and then either used fresh or cryopreserved at -140C. Each culture condition was generally run in triplicate wells. Leukapheresis product for the unexposed donors was purchased commercially.

The V gene is TRBV20-1 and the J gene is TRBJ2-3; TRBD2 could be the D gene, as 5 bases match. The clonotype originates from a human donor in good health. Sequenced material: CD4+ T cells from blood, cultured in vitro. At the DNA level, the sequence is TGCAGTGCTAGAAGTCACGGCCCAGCGGCTAGCACAGATACGCAGTATTTT. This sequence encodes CSARSHGPAASTDTQYF.